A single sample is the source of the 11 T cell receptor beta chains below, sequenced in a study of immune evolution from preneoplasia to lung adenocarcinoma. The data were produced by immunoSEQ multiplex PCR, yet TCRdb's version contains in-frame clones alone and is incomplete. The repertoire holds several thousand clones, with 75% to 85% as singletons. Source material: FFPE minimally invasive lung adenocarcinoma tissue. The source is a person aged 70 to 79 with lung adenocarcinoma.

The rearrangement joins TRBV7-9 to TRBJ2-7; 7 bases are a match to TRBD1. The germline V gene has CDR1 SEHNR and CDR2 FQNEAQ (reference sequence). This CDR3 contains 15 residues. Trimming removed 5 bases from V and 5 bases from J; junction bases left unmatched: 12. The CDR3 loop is CASSLEAQGFNEQYF. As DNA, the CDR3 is TGTGCCAGCAGCCTAGAAGCACAGGGGTTTAACGAGCAGTACTTC.

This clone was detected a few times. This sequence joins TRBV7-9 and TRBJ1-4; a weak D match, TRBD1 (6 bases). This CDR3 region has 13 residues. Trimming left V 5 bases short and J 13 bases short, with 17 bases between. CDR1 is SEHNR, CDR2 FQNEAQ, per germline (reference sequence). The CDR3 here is CASSPGGAARLFF. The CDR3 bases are TGTGCCAGCAGCCCTGGGGGGGCAGCACGACTGTTTTTT.

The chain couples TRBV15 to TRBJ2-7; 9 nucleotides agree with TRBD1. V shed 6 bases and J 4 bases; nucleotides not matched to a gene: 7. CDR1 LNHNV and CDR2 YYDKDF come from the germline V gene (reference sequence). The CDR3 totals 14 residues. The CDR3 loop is CATSEGQGMYEQYF. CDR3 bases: TGTGCCACCAGTGAGGGACAGGGAATGTACGAGCAGTACTTC.

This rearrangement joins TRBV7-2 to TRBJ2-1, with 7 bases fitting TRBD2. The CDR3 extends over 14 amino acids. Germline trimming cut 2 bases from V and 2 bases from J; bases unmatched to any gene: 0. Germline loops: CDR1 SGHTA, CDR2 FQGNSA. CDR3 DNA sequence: TGTGCCAGCAGCTTACTAGCGGCCTACAATGAGCAGTTCTTC. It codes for CASSLLAAYNEQFF.

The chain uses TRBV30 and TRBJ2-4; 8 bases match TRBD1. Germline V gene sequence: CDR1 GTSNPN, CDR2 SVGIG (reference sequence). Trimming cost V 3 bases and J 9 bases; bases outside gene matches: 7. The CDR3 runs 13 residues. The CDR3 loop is CAWRGTGLSIQYF. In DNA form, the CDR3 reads TGTGCCTGGAGAGGGACAGGTCTAAGCATTCAGTACTTC.

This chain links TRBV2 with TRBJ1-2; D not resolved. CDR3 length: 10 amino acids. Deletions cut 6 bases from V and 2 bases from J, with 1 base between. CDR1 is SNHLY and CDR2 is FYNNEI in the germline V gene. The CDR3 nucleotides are TGTGCCAGCAGCAACTATGGCTACACCTTC. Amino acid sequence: CASSNYGYTF.

Here the CDR3 reads CASSETRKTNYGYTF. CDR3 nucleotides: TGCGCCAGCAGTGAGACCAGGAAAACCAACTATGGCTACACCTTC. The chain couples TRBV10-1 to TRBJ1-2; no clear D gene. Germline assignment: CDR1 WNHNN and CDR2 SYGVQD (reference sequence). Trimming left V 2 bases short and J 2 bases short, with 12 bases between. The CDR3 spans 15 residues.

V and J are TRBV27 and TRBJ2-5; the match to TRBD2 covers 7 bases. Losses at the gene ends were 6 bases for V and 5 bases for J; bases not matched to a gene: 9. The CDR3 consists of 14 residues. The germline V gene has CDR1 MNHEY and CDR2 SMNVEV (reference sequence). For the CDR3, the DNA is TGTGCCAGCAGACTCTTGGGGAGGGTGGAGACCCAGTACTTC. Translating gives CASRLLGRVETQYF.

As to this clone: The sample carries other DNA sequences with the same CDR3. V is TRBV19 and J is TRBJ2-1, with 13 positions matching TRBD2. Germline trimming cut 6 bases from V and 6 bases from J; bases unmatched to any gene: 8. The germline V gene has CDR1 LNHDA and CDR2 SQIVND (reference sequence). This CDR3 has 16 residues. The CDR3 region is CASRIGGLAGINEQFF. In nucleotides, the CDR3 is TGTGCCAGTAGAATTGGGGGACTAGCGGGAATCAATGAGCAGTTCTTC.

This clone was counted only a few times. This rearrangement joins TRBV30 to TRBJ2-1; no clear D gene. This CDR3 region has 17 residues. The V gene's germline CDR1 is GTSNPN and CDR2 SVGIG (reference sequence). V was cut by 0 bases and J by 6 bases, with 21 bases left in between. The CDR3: CAWSVPSPQVLRNEQFF. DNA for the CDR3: TGTGCCTGGAGTGTACCCTCTCCCCAGGTCTTGCGCAATGAGCAGTTCTTC.

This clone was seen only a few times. This CDR3 reads CASIPSPGQVNTEAFF. CDR3 coding DNA: TGTGCCAGCATCCCCTCACCGGGACAGGTTAACACTGAAGCTTTCTTT. The chain links TRBV28 to TRBJ1-1, with 8 bases matching TRBD1. The CDR3 consists of 16 residues. Germline-derived CDR1 and CDR2 are MDHEN and SYDVKM. Germline trimming cut 7 bases from V and 2 bases from J; bases unmatched to any gene: 12.